This TCR beta chain came from a study of brain T cells in children with intractable seizures. Sequencing used immunoSEQ multiplex PCR; TCRdb keeps in-frame clones, though not all of them. The profile shows 340,000 or so clones, over 90% of them singletons. Noted time point: blood from clinic visit 5 months post-surgery; TSC patient then seizure free. Surgery cases with the highest brain T cell transcript signatures were chosen for sequencing. Before surgery, patients took at least one anti-epileptic drug. To note about this clone: Its antigen is not identified. Other DNA sequences from this sample encode an identical CDR3 as well.

Overall study results and limits: Viral specificity was inferred only from CDR3 similarity; HCMV serostatus was unknown.

The trim removed 1 base at V and 4 bases at J, leaving 0 bases unmatched. The CDR3 contains 13 residues. This TCR was recovered from a boy younger than two with tuberous sclerosis and intractable seizures. Sequencing used peripheral blood, obtained about 5 months after surgery. The V gene is TRBV12-3 or TRBV12-4, the J gene TRBJ1-2, with TRBD1 matching 7 bases. The CDR3 is CASSLGTGYGYTF. The CDR3 DNA sequence: TGTGCCAGCAGTTTAGGGACAGGCTATGGCTACACCTTC.